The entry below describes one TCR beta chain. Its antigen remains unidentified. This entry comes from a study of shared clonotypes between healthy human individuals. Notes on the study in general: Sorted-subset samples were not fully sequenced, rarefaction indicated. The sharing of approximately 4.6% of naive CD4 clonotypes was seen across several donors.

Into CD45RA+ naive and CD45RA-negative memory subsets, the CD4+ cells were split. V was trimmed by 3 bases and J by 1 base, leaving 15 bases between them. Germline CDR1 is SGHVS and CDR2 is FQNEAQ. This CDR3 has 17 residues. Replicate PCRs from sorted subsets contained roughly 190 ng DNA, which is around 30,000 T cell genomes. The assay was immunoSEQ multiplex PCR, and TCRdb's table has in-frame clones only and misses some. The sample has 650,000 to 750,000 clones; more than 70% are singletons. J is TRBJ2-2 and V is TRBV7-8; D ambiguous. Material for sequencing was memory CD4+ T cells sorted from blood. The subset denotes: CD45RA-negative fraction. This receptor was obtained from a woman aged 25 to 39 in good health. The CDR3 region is CASSLFVRTGNTGELFF. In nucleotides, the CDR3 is TGTGCCAGCAGCTTGTTTGTTAGGACGGGGAACACCGGGGAGCTGTTTTTT.